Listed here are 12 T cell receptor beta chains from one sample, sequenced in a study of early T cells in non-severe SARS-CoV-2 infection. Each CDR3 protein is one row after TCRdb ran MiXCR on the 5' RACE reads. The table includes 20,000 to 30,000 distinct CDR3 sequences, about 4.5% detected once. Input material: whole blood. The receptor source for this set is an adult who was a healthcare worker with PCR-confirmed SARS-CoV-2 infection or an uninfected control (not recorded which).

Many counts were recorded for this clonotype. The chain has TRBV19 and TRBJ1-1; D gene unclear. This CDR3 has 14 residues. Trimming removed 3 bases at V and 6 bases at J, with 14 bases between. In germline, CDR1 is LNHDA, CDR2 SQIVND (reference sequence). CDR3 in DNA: TGTGCCAGTAGTATTGTGAGGGATCGGCCTGAAGCTTTCTTT. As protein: CASSIVRDRPEAFF.

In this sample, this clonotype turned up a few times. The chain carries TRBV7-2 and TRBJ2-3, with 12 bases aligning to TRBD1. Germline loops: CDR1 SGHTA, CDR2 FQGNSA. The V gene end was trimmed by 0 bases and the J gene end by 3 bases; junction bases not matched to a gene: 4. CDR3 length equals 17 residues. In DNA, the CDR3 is TGTGCCAGCAGCTTAGCGGGACAGGGGGCGCGAACAGATACGCAGTATTTT. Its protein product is CASSLAGQGARTDTQYF.

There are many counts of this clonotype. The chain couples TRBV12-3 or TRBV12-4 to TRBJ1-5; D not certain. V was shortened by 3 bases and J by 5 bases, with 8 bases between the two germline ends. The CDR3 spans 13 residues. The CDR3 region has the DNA TGTGCCAGCAGTTTGCTAGACGATCAGCCCCAGCATTTT. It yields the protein CASSLLDDQPQHF.

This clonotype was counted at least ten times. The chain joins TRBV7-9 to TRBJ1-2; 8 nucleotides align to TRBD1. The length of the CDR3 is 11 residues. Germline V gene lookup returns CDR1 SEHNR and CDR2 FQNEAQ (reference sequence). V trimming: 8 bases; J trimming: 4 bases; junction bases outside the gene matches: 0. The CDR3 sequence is CASGQGYGYTF. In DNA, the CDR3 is TGTGCCAGCGGACAGGGCTATGGCTACACCTTC. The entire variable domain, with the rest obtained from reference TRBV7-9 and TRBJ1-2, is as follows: DTGVSQNPRHKITKRGQNVTFRCDPISEHNRLYWYRQTLGQGPEFLTYFQNEAQLEKSRLLSDRFSAERPKGSFSTLEIQRTEQGDSAMYLCASGQGYGYTFGSGTRLTVV.

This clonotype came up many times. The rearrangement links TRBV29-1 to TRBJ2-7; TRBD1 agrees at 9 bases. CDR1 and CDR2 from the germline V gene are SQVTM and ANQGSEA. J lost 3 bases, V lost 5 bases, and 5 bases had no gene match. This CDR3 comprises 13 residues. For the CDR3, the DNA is TGCAGCGTTCCCGGGACAGGGATCTACGAGCAGTACTTC. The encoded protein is CSVPGTGIYEQYF.

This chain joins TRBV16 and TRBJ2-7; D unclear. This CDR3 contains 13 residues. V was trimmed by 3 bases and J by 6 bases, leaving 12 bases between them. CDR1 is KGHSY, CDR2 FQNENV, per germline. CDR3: CASSQGFSREQYF. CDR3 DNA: TGTGCCAGCAGCCAGGGTTTCTCCCGCGAGCAGTACTTC.

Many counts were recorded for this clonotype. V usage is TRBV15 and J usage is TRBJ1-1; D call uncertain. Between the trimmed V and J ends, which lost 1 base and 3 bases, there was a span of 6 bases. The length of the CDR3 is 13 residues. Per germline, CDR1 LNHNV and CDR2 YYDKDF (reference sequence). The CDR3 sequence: CATSRGPDTEAFF. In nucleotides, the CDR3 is TGTGCCACCAGCAGAGGGCCAGACACTGAAGCTTTCTTT.

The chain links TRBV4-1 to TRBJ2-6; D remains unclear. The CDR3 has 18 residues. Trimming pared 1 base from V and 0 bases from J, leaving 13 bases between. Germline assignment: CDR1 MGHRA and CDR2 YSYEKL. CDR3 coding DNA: TGCGCCAGCAGCCAAGTGTCATGGGTGCTCTCTGGGGCCAACGTCCTGACTTTC. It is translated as CASSQVSWVLSGANVLTF.

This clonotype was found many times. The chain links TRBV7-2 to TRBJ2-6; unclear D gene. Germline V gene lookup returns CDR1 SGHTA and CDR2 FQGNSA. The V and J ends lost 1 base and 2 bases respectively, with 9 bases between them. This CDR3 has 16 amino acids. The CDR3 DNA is TGTGCCAGCAGCTTAGAAAGCAGGACTGGGGCCAACGTCCTGACTTTC. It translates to CASSLESRTGANVLTF.

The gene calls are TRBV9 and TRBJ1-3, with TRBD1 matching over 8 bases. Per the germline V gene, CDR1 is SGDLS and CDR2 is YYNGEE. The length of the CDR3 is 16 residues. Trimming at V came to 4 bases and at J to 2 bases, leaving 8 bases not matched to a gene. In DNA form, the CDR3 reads TGTGCCAGCAGCTCCGACCCCAGGGGGCCTGGAAACACCATATATTTT. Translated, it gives CASSSDPRGPGNTIYF.

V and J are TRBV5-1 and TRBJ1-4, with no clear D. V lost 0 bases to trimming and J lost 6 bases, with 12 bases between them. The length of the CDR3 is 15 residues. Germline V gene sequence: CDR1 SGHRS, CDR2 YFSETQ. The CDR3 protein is CASSLAWFPDEKLFF. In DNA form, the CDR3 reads TGCGCCAGCAGCTTGGCCTGGTTCCCGGATGAAAAACTGTTTTTT.

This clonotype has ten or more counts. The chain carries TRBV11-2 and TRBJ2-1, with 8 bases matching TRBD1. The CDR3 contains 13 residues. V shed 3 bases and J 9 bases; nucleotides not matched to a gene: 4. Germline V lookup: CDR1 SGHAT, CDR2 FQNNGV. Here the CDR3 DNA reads TGTGCCAGCAGCTTCACTGACAGGGGTGAGCAGTTCTTC. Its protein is CASSFTDRGEQFF. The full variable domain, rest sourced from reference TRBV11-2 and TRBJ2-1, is EAGVAQSPRYKIIEKRQSVAFWCNPISGHATLYWYQQILGQGPKLLIQFQNNGVVDDSQLPKDRFSAERLKGVDSTLKIQPAKLEDSAVYLCASSFTDRGEQFFGPGTRLTVL.